This is a list of T cell receptor beta chains from one sample in a study of T cells expressing NK-cell markers. TCRdb re-called the 5' RACE reads and shows each CDR3 protein once, DNA omitted. This listing includes more than 400,000 distinct CDR3 sequences. Sequencing input: blood T cells: a sorted CD56 or NKG2C T cell subset, CD4+ or CD8+ T cells, or bulk PBMC T cells (not recorded which). The origin of the receptors is a woman between 18 and 70 years old in good health. Both conserved end residues are part of each CDR3.

CDR3aa: CSVENREEIGYTF
j_gene: TRBJ1-2
v_gene: TRBV29-1

CDR3aa: CASSLEGGRNSVSPISTDTQYF
j_gene: TRBJ2-3
v_gene: TRBV5-1

CDR3aa: CASSHGTTLGLYNEQFF
j_gene: TRBJ2-1
v_gene: TRBV12-3/TRBV12-4

CDR3aa: CAISWGAGGLNEQFF
j_gene: TRBJ2-1
v_gene: TRBV10-3

CDR3aa: CSARDGSRRSSYEQYF
j_gene: TRBJ2-7
v_gene: TRBV20-1

CDR3aa: CASSFRTGGFRDTQYF
j_gene: TRBJ2-3
v_gene: TRBV12-3/TRBV12-4

CDR3aa: CASSSALAGLGYTF
j_gene: TRBJ1-2
v_gene: TRBV7-2

CDR3aa: CASSPIGGDSEQYF
j_gene: TRBJ2-7
v_gene: TRBV11-2

CDR3aa: CASSEGQGGYNEQFF
j_gene: TRBJ2-1
v_gene: TRBV9

CDR3aa: CASSIPYNEQFF
j_gene: TRBJ2-1
v_gene: TRBV19

CDR3aa: CASSLRSMSVEQYF
j_gene: TRBJ2-7
v_gene: TRBV12-3/TRBV12-4

CDR3aa: CASSEWKGGYGYTF
j_gene: TRBJ1-2
v_gene: TRBV25-1

CDR3aa: CASIVGQGAGEQFF
j_gene: TRBJ2-1
v_gene: TRBV19

CDR3aa: CSARDLMGGYTF
j_gene: TRBJ1-2
v_gene: TRBV20-1

CDR3aa: CASSPGGGGLNTGELFF
j_gene: TRBJ2-2
v_gene: TRBV4-3

CDR3aa: CSALQGGNTIYF
j_gene: TRBJ1-3
v_gene: TRBV20-1

CDR3aa: CASSFGSLGNIQYF
j_gene: TRBJ2-4
v_gene: TRBV12-3/TRBV12-4

CDR3aa: CASSTETGEPNYGYTF
j_gene: TRBJ1-2
v_gene: TRBV5-6

CDR3aa: CASSSQGSDTQYF
j_gene: TRBJ2-3
v_gene: TRBV7-2

CDR3aa: CASSPFSHEQYF
j_gene: TRBJ2-7
v_gene: TRBV5-5

CDR3aa: CASSYSSGTYEQYF
j_gene: TRBJ2-7
v_gene: TRBV6-5

CDR3aa: CASSVGSMKEFF
j_gene: TRBJ2-1
v_gene: TRBV11-2

CDR3aa: CASTPTAQQETQYF
j_gene: TRBJ2-5
v_gene: TRBV12-3/TRBV12-4

CDR3aa: CASSQLQGDGYTF
j_gene: TRBJ1-2
v_gene: TRBV4-3

CDR3aa: CASRAAGTTNNEQFF
j_gene: TRBJ2-1
v_gene: TRBV7-3

CDR3aa: CASSLYGTVTGSSGANVLTF
j_gene: TRBJ2-6
v_gene: TRBV5-1

CDR3aa: CASSLISNEQYF
j_gene: TRBJ2-7
v_gene: TRBV7-2

CDR3aa: CSAIGSSGTDTQYF
j_gene: TRBJ2-3
v_gene: TRBV20-1

CDR3aa: CASTLSETGGYEQYF
j_gene: TRBJ2-7
v_gene: TRBV28

CDR3aa: CASSPPDRGLSPLHF
j_gene: TRBJ1-6
v_gene: TRBV28

CDR3aa: CASLKGLAGGTDTQYF
j_gene: TRBJ2-3
v_gene: TRBV12-3/TRBV12-4

CDR3aa: CATSPTVGTDTQYF
j_gene: TRBJ2-3
v_gene: TRBV24-1

CDR3aa: CSARAGFSYNSPLHF
j_gene: TRBJ1-6
v_gene: TRBV20-1

CDR3aa: CSVDLQETQYF
j_gene: TRBJ2-5
v_gene: TRBV29-1

CDR3aa: CASRGGPGQPQHF
j_gene: TRBJ1-5
v_gene: TRBV12-3/TRBV12-4

CDR3aa: CATSDLDRGRDTQYF
j_gene: TRBJ2-3
v_gene: TRBV24-1